This T cell receptor beta chain derives from a study of cytomegalovirus exposure and HLA in healthy donors. The CDR3 has 15 residues. The V gene's germline CDR1 is GTSNPN and CDR2 SVGIG (reference sequence). The V segment lost 3 bases and the J segment 2 bases; nucleotides outside the gene matches: 5. The primer mix had 60 Vbeta and 13 Jbeta primers. The repertoire was sequenced with immunoSEQ multiplex PCR; TCRdb's copy has only in-frame clones and lacks some. The profile shows some 120,000 clones, more than 60% of them singletons. The sample comprised PBMCs. J is TRBJ2-3 and V is TRBV30; TRBD2 matches 10 bases. The sequence was obtained from a female donor in good health and CMV-seronegative. CDR3 loop: CAWSPLAGVTDTQYF. CDR3 DNA sequence: TGTGCCTGGAGCCCTCTAGCGGGGGTCACAGATACGCAGTATTTT.